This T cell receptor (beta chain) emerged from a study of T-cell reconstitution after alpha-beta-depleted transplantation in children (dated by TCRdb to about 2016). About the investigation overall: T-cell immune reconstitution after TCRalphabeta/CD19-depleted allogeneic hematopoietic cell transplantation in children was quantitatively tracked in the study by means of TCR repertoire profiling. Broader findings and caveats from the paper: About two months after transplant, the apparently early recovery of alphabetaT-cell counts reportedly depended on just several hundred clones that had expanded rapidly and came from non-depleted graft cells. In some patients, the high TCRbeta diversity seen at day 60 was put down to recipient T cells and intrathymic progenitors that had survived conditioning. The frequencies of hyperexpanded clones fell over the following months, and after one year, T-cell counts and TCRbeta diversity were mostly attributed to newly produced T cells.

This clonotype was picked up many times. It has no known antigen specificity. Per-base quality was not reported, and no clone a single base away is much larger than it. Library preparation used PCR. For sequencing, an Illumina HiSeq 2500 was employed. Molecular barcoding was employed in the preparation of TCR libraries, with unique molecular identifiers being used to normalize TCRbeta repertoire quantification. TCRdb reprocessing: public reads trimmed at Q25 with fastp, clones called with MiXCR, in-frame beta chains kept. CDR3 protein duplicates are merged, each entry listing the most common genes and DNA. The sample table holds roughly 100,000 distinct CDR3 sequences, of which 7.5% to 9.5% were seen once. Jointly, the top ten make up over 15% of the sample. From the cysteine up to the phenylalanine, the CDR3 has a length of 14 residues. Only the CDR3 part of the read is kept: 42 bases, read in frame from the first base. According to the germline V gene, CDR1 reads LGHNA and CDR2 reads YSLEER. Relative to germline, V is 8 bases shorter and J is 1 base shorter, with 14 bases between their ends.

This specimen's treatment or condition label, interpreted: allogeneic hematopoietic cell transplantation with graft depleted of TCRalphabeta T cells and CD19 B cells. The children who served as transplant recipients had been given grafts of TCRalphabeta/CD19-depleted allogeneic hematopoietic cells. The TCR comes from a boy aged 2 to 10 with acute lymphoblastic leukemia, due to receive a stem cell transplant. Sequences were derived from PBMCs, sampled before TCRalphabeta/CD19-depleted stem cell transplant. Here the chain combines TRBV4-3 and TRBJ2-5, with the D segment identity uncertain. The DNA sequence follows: TGCGCCAGCTATCTTCCCCACATCCAAGAGACCCAGTACTTC. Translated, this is CASYLPHIQETQYF.